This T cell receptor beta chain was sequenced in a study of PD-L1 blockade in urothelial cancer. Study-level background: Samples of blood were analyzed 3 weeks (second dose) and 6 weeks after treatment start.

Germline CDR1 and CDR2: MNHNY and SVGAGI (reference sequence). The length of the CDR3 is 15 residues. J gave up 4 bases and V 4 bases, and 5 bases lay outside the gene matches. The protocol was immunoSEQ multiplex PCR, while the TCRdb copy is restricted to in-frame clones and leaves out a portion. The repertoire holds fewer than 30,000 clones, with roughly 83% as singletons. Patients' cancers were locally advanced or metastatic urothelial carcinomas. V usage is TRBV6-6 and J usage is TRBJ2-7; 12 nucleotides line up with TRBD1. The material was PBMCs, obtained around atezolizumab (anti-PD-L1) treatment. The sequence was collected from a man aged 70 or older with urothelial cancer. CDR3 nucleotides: TGTGCCAGCAGTTCCTGGGACAGGGGGCGTTACGAGCAGTACTTC. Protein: CASSSWDRGRYEQYF.